The clone carrying this T cell receptor beta chain was detected once. Repertoires were generated with immunoSEQ multiplex PCR, while TCRdb's copy carries only in-frame clones and drops some. Here the sample spans more than 85,000 clones, more than 70% being singletons. The sample originates from a study of T cell responses to AZD1222 COVID-19 vaccine. The V gene's germline CDR1 is MNHEY and CDR2 SVGEGT. The CDR3 has 12 residues. V was trimmed by 6 bases and J by 6 bases, leaving 11 bases between them. The chain carries TRBV6-2 or TRBV6-3 and TRBJ1-1; D unclear. The specimen was peripheral blood, collected on day 0 of AZD1222 vaccination. The receptor comes from an adult in good health. CDR3 sequence: CASSKDSAEAFF. The CDR3 nucleotides read TGTGCCAGCAGCAAAGATAGCGCTGAAGCTTTCTTT.